This TCR beta chain originates from a study of Ad26.COV2.S vaccination and SARS-CoV-2 variants (dated by TCRdb to the early 2020s). Looking at the study overall: Vaccine-arm donors came from COV1001, a multicentre, randomized, double-blind, placebo-controlled phase I-IIa trial of Ad26.COV2.S in healthy adults. The TCR-sequenced set comprised around 30 samples: approximately 19 Ad26.COV2.S vaccine recipients, 5 placebo recipients and 8 SARS-CoV-2 convalescent individuals. Sequencing of the TCRbeta repertoire served to evaluate the specificity and breadth of SARS-CoV-2-reactive T cell receptors following Ad26.COV2.S vaccination. Trial participants were randomized into five groups of five: low-dose or high-dose Ad26.COV2.S given once or twice, or placebo on both occasions. Ad26.COV2.S was given intramuscularly at 5x10^10 or 1x10^11 viral particles, as a single shot or as two shots 56 days apart. Investigators remained blinded to trial group allocation during experiments and outcome assessment. The investigation overall reported the following: After vaccination, substantial breadth of spike-specific CD8+ and CD4+ T cell responses was reported. According to the authors, total T cell responses may have been underestimated by the TCR breadth and depth analyses. Ad26.COV2.S recipients had higher spike-specific TCR breadth than placebo recipients (P = 0.0014). Non-spike TCR breadth was comparable between vaccine and placebo recipients, consistent with the vaccine containing only spike. The study lacked the statistical power to compare responses across vaccine doses or regimens.

What this sample's treatment or condition label stands for: about 20 received Ad26.COV2.S at low or high dose, single or two shots; roughly five received placebo; per-sample allocation not given. Repertoires of vaccine and placebo recipients were sequenced from samples taken on day 63 after the first injection. Cohort 1b enrolled 25 adults aged 18-55 years at a single site in Boston, USA, between 29 July and 7 August 2020. Ad26.COV2.S consisted of a replication-incompetent adenovirus type 26 vector by which a prefusion-stabilized SARS-CoV-2 spike protein from the original Wuhan strain was expressed. From the cysteine up to the phenylalanine, the CDR3 has a length of 13 residues. Of all the DNA, just the CDR3 is kept, 39 bases in frame from base 1. A distance of 9 bases separates the germline ends of V and J, which lose 5 bases and 2 bases respectively. Details on this clone: Its target antigen remains unknown. Base qualities are missing; no much larger clone stands one base away.

The immunoSEQ Assay was used to sequence TCRbeta CDR3 regions. After extraction, genomic DNA underwent amplification by bias-controlled multiplex PCR, followed by high-throughput sequencing. As for the original processing: To quantify the absolute abundance of each unique TCRbeta CDR3 region, sequences were collapsed and filtered. T cell fraction was estimated by normalization of TCRbeta template counts to usable DNA, with usable DNA being measured through amplification of reference genes present in all nucleated cells. Repertoire TCRs were annotated as SARS-CoV-2-specific when V gene, CDR3 amino acid sequence and J gene were exactly matched to a known reactive TCR set. The reference SARS-CoV-2 TCR set came from MIRA and was filtered for enrichment in COVID-19-positive ImmuneCODE repertoires, removing public or cross-reactive TCRs. Using the MIRA antigens, annotated TCRs were further analysed by specific ORF or by position within an ORF. Breadth was defined as annotated unique rearrangements over total unique productive rearrangements; depth was the summed frequency of those rearrangements. TCR breadth was compared between groups using two-sided Wilcoxon rank-sum tests. TCRdb stores this immuneACCESS table with in-frame sequences only. Part of the clones is absent; in the studies checked, under half of the shortfall reflects unresolved V genes, and no reason is known for the rest. The V and J calls and the clone size are those of that table, but D and trimming were determined from the DNA. The sample data list 380,000 or so clones, and around 89% of these were observed just once. Clones ranked in the top ten supply around 6.6% of the sample.

The origin of this receptor is a person aged 18-65 years who received the Ad26.COV2.S COVID-19 vaccine or a placebo. Sequencing used peripheral blood, obtained in a trial of Ad26.COV2.S vaccine versus placebo. The chain couples TRBV12-3 or TRBV12-4 to TRBJ1-1, with the identity of the D gene unclear. In nucleotide form, the sequence is TGTGCCAGCAGTCCCACGACTAACACTGAAGCTTTCTTT. Translated, it gives CASSPTTNTEAFF.